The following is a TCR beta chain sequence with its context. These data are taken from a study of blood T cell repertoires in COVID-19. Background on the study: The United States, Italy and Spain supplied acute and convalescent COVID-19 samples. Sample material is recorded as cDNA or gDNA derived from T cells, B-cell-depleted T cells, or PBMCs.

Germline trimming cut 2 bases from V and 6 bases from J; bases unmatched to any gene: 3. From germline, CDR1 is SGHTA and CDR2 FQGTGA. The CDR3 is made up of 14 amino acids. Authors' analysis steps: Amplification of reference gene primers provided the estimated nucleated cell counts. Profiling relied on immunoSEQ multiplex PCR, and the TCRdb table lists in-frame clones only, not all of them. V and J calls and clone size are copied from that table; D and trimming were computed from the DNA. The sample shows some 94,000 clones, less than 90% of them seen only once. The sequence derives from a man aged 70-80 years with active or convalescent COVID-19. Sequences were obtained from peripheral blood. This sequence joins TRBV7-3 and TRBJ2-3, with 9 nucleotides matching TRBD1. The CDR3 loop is CASSLRDREDTQYF. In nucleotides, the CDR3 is TGTGCCAGCAGCTTACGGGACAGGGAGGATACGCAGTATTTT.